This T cell receptor (beta chain) was observed in a study of Ad26.COV2.S vaccination and SARS-CoV-2 variants. CDR1 SNHLY and CDR2 FYNNEI come from the germline V gene. Germline trimming cut 5 bases from V and 7 bases from J; bases unmatched to any gene: 10. The CDR3 covers 15 residues. Here immunoSEQ multiplex PCR was the method, and the copy in TCRdb shows in-frame clones only, minus some. The top ten hold approximately 2.5% of the sample, which has fewer than 500,000 clones, 75% to 90% seen once. Treatment noted: 19 received Ad26.COV2.S at low or high dose, single or two shots; about 5 received placebo; per-sample allocation not given. Each sample was drawn 63 days after the first injection (of vaccine or placebo).

The sample in question was peripheral blood, obtained in a trial of Ad26.COV2.S vaccine versus placebo. This TCR was recovered from a person aged 18 to 65 who received the Ad26.COV2.S COVID-19 vaccine or a placebo. The chain couples TRBV2 to TRBJ1-5; 8 bases are shared with TRBD1. This CDR3 is CASSSRQGIWQPQHF. CDR3 coding DNA: TGTGCCAGCAGTTCCCGACAGGGGATTTGGCAGCCCCAGCATTTT. The complete variable domain, with remaining parts taken from reference TRBV2 and TRBJ1-5, reads EPEVTQTPSHQVTQMGQEVILRCVPISNHLYFYWYRQILGQKVEFLVSFYNNEISEKSEIFDDQFSVERPDGSNFTLKIRSTKLEDSAMYFCASSSRQGIWQPQHFGDGTRLSIL.